This TCR beta chain was sequenced during a study of T cell changes during pregnancy in multiple sclerosis. Method: immunoSEQ multiplex PCR; TCRdb's copy keeps in-frame clones and lacks some. The sample holds tens of thousands of clones, over 90% seen once. The length of the CDR3 is 16 residues. V was clipped by 5 bases and J by 7 bases; unmatched bases: 12. CDR1 is MNHEY, CDR2 SMNVEV, per germline (reference sequence). The sequences come from CD4+ T cells from peripheral blood mononuclear cells, collected after pregnancy. The sequence was collected from a female donor in good health, enrolled as a control in a pregnancy study. The chain couples TRBV27 to TRBJ2-1; 9 nucleotides align to TRBD2. CDR3 amino acids: CASSPRSSGSGNEQFF. In nucleotides, the CDR3 is TGTGCCAGCAGTCCCCGTAGTAGCGGGAGTGGAAATGAGCAGTTCTTC.